This TCR beta chain appears in the sequencing data of a study of CD8 T cells in ankylosing spondylitis. Points from the study as a whole: Peripheral blood held disease-linked clones only at relatively low frequency, and these were CD8+. For ankylosing spondylitis blood, a TCR beta motif of 7 or 8 highly homologous variants appeared characteristic.

The table lists this clonotype with many counts. Its antigen is as yet unknown. CDR3 size: 15 residues. In germline, CDR1 is DFQATT, CDR2 SNEGSKA (reference sequence). TCRdb analysed the 5' RACE reads with MiXCR anew, one entry per CDR3 protein. The table includes some 54,000 distinct CDR3 sequences, roughly 7.4% detected once. Sample: blood, either unsorted or a sorted T cell fraction (not recorded which). This sequence was found in a female donor with ankylosing spondylitis or in good health (not recorded which). The chain is built from TRBV20-1 and TRBJ1-3; 7 bases are a match to TRBD1. CDR3 loop: CSIRGMEKYGNTIYF. Here the CDR3 DNA reads TGCAGCATCAGGGGGATGGAGAAATATGGAAACACCATATATTTT.